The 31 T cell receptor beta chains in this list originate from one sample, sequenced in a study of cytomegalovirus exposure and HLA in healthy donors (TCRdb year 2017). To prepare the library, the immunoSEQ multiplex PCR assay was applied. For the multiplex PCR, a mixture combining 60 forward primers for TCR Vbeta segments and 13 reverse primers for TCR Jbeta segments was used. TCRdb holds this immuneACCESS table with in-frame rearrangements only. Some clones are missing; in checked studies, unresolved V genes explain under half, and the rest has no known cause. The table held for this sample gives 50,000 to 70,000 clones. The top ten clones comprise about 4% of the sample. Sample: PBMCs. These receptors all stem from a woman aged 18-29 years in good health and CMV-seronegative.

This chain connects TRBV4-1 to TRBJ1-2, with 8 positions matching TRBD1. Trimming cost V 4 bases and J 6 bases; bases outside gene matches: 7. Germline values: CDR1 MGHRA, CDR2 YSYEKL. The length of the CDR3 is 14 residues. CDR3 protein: CASSRLQGVDGYTF. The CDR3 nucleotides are TGCGCCAGCAGCCGGCTACAGGGGGTGGATGGCTACACCTTC.

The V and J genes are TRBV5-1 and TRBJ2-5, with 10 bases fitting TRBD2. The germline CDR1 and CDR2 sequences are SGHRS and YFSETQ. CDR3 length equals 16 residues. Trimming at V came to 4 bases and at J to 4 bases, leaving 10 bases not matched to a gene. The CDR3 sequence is CASSQGLAGESETQYF. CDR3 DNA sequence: TGCGCCAGCAGCCAGGGCCTAGCGGGGGAGTCAGAGACCCAGTACTTC.

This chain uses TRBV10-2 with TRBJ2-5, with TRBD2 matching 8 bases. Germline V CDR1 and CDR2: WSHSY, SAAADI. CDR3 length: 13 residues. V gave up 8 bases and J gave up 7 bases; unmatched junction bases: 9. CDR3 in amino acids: CASRGGSMGTQYF. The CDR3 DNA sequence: TGCGCCAGCCGGGGGGGGTCCATGGGGACCCAGTACTTC.

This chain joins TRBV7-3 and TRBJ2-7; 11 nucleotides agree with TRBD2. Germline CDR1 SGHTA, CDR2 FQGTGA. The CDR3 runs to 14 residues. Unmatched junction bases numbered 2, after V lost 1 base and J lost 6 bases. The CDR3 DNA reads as TGTGCCAGCAGCTTAATAGCGGGGGGGCCCGAGCAGTACTTC. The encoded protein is CASSLIAGGPEQYF.

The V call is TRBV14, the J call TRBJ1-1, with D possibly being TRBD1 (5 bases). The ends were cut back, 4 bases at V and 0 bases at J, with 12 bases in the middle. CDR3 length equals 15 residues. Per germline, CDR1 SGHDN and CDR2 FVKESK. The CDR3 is CASSPLDTMNTEAFF. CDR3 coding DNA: TGTGCCAGCAGCCCGCTGGACACAATGAACACTGAAGCTTTCTTT.

The CDR3 nucleotides are TGTGCCTGGAGTATGAGCGGGGGCGCTGGGACCCAGTACTTC. Translating gives CAWSMSGGAGTQYF. The chain has TRBV30 and TRBJ2-5; TRBD2 aligns across 8 bases. Germline CDR1 and CDR2: GTSNPN and SVGIG (reference sequence). The CDR3 consists of 14 residues. The V gene end was trimmed by 2 bases and the J gene end by 7 bases; junction bases not matched to a gene: 9.

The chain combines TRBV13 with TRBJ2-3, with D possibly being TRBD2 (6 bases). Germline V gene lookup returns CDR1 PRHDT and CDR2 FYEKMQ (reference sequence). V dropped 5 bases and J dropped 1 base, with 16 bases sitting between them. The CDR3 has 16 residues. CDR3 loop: CASSPQGRRGTDTQYF. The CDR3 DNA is TGTGCCAGCAGCCCTCAAGGGAGGAGAGGCACAGATACGCAGTATTTT.

CDR3 DNA sequence: TGTGCCAGCAGCGCTGCCCTAGGACAGGCCTATGGCTACACCTTC. Translating gives CASSAALGQAYGYTF. The chain has TRBV9 and TRBJ1-2; TRBD1 aligns across 7 bases. CDR1 and CDR2 from the germline V gene are SGDLS and YYNGEE. The CDR3 runs 15 residues. V gave up 3 bases and J gave up 4 bases; unmatched junction bases: 9. Full variable domain (remainder filled in from reference TRBV9 and TRBJ1-2): DSGVTQTPKHLITATGQRVTLRCSPRSGDLSVYWYQQSLDQGLQFLIQYYNGEERAKGNILERFSAQQFPDLHSELNLSSLELGDSALYFCASSAALGQAYGYTFGSGTRLTVV.

The CDR3 coding sequence is TGCGCCAGCAGCCAAGAGGGATCGGGGGTTGGGCCCCAGCATTTT. It is translated as CASSQEGSGVGPQHF. The chain couples TRBV4-1 to TRBJ1-5; possibly TRBD1 for D (5 bases). V was pared by 0 bases and J by 9 bases, with 15 bases between. The CDR3 is made up of 15 amino acids. Germline values: CDR1 MGHRA, CDR2 YSYEKL.

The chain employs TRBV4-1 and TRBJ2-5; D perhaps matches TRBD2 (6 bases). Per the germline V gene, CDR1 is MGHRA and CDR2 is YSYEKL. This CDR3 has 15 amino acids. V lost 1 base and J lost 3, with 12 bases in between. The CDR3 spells CASSQVGTLKETQYF. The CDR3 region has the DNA TGCGCCAGCAGCCAAGTCGGGACTCTCAAAGAGACCCAGTACTTC.

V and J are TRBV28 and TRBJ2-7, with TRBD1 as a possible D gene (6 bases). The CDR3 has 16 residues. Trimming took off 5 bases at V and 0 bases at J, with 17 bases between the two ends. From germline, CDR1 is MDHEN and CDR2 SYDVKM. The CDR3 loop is CASSHPLRDTSYEQYF. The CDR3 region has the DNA TGTGCCAGCAGTCATCCCCTCCGGGACACCTCCTACGAGCAGTACTTC.

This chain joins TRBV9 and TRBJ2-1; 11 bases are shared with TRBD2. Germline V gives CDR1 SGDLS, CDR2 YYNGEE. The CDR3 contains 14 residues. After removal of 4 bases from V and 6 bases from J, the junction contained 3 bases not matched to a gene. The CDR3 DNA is TGTGCCAGCAGCTATGGGACTAGCGGCAATGAGCAGTTCTTC. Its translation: CASSYGTSGNEQFF.

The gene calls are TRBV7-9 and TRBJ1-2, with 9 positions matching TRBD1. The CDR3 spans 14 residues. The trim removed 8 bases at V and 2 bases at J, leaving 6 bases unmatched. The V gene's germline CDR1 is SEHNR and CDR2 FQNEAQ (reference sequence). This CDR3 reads CASATDRGNYGYTF. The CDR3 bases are TGTGCCAGCGCGACGGACAGGGGAAACTATGGCTACACCTTC. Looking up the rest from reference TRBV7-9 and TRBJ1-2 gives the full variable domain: DTGVSQNPRHKITKRGQNVTFRCDPISEHNRLYWYRQTLGQGPEFLTYFQNEAQLEKSRLLSDRFSAERPKGSFSTLEIQRTEQGDSAMYLCASATDRGNYGYTFGSGTRLTVV.

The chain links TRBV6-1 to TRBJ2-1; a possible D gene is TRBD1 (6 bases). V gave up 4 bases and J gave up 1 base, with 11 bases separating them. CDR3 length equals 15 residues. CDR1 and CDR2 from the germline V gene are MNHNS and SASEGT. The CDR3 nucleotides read TGTGCCAGCAGTGCGATGACAGGTTCCTACAATGAGCAGTTCTTC. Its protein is CASSAMTGSYNEQFF.

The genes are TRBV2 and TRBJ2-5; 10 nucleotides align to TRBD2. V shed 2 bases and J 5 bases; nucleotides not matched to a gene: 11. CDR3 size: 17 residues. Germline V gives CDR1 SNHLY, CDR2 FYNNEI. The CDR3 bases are TGTGCCAGCAGTGAAAGCGCGAGCGGGAGGGCCCGCGAGACCCAGTACTTC. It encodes CASSESASGRARETQYF.

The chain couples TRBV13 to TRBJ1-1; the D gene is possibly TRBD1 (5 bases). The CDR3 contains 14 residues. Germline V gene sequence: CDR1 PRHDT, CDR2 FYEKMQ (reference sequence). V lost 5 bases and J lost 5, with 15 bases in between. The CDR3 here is CASSPQPGRTEAFF. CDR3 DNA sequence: TGTGCCAGCAGCCCGCAACCAGGGAGGACTGAAGCTTTCTTT.

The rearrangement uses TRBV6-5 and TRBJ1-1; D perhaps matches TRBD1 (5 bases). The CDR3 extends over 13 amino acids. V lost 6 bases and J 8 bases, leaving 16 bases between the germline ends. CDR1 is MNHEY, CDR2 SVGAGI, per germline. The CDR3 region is CASSLRVGSEAFF. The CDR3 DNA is TGTGCCAGCAGCCTCAGGGTGGGATCGGAAGCTTTCTTT.

The CDR3 is CASSYSRSYGYTF. As DNA, the CDR3 is TGTGCCAGCAGTTACTCGCGATCGTATGGCTACACCTTC. This chain links TRBV6-5 with TRBJ1-2; no clear D. There are 13 residues in the CDR3. Trimming shortened V by 0 bases and J by 5 bases, and 7 bases separated the two germline ends. Germline lookup yields CDR1 MNHEY and CDR2 SVGAGI.

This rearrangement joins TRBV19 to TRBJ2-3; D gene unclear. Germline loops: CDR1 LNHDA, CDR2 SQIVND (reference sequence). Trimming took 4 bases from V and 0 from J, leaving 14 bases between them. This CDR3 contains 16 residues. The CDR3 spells CASSTGDLGSTDTQYF. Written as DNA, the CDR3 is TGTGCCAGTAGTACCGGAGACCTGGGTAGCACAGATACGCAGTATTTT.

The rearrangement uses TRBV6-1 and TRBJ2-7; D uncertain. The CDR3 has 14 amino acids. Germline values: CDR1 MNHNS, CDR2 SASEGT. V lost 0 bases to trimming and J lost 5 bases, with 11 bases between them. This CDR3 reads CASSEASPGNEQYF. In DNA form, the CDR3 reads TGTGCCAGCAGTGAAGCCTCCCCAGGTAACGAGCAGTACTTC.

The CDR3 protein is CASSPGTRNGYTF. DNA for the CDR3: TGTGCCAGCAGTCCCGGGACAAGGAATGGCTACACCTTC. The chain employs TRBV6-5 and TRBJ1-2; weak D call: TRBD1 (6 bases). V was trimmed by 5 bases and J by 6 bases, leaving 13 bases between them. Germline assignment: CDR1 MNHEY and CDR2 SVGAGI. The CDR3 extends over 13 amino acids.

The CDR3 spells CSVWDLGQGPSYEQYF. The DNA for the CDR3 is TGCAGCGTTTGGGACCTGGGACAGGGGCCCTCCTACGAGCAGTACTTC. The rearrangement uses TRBV29-1 and TRBJ2-7, with 10 bases aligning to TRBD1. This CDR3 is 16 amino acids long. Germline trimming cut 5 bases from V and 0 bases from J; bases unmatched to any gene: 10. Per germline, CDR1 SQVTM and CDR2 ANQGSEA.

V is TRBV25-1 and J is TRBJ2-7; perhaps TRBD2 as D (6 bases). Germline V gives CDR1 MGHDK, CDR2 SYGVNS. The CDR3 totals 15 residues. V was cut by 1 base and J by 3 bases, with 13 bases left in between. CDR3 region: CASSESVAGRYEQYF. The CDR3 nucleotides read TGTGCCAGCAGTGAATCAGTCGCGGGACGCTACGAGCAGTACTTC.

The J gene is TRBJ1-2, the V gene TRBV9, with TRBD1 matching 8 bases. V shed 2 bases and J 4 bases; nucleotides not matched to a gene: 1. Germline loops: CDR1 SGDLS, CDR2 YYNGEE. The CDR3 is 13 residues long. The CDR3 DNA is TGTGCCAGCAGCGTCGACAGGGGCTATGGCTACACCTTC. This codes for CASSVDRGYGYTF.

This CDR3 is CASSSPNTGGHEQYF. DNA for the CDR3: TGTGCCAGCAGCTCCCCCAATACAGGGGGCCACGAGCAGTACTTC. The genes are TRBV11-3 and TRBJ2-7, with 9 bases aligning to TRBD1. The CDR3 runs to 15 residues. CDR1 SGHNT and CDR2 YENEEA come from the germline V gene. J was trimmed by 5 bases and V by 4 bases; bases with no gene match: 9.

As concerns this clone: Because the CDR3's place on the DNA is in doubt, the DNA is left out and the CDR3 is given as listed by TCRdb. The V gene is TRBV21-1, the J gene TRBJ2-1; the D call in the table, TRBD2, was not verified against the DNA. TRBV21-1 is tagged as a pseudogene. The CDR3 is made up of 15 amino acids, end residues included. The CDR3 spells CASSKGVAGGNEQFF.

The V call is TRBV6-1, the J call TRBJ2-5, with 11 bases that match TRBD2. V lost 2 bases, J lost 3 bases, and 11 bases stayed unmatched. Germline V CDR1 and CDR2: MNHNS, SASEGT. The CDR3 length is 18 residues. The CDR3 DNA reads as TGTGCCAGCAGTGAATTCCCGACTAGCGGGGCTACAGAAGAGACCCAGTACTTC. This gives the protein CASSEFPTSGATEETQYF.

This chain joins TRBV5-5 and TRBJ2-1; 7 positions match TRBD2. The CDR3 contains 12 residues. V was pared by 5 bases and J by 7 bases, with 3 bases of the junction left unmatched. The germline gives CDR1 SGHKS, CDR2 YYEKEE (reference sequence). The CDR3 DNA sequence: TGTGCCAGCAGTGGCGGGGGTAATGAGCAGTTCTTC. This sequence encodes CASSGGGNEQFF.

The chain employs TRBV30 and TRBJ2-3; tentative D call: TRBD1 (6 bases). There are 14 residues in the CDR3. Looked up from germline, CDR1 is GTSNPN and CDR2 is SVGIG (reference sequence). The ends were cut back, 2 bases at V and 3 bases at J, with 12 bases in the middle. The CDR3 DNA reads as TGTGCCTGGAGTAACAGGGCGCCGACAGATACGCAGTATTTT. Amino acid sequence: CAWSNRAPTDTQYF.

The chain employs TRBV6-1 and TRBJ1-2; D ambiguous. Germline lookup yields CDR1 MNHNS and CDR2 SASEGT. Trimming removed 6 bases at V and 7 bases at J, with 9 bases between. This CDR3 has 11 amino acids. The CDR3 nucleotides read TGTGCCAGCAGGCCCGGGGTTGGCTACACCTTC. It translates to CASRPGVGYTF.

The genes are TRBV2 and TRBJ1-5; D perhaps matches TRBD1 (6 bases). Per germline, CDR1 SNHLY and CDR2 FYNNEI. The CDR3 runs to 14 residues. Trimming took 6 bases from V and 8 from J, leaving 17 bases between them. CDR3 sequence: CASSHRTAWEPQHF. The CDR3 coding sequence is TGTGCCAGCAGCCACCGGACAGCTTGGGAGCCCCAGCATTTT.